These 9 T cell receptor beta chains were all obtained from the same sample, sequenced in a study of graft-versus-host responses after intestinal transplantation. These receptors have no identified antigens. Assay used: immunoSEQ multiplex PCR; TCRdb lists only in-frame clones, some missing. The sample shows 85,000 to 100,000 clones, around nine tenths of them seen only once. Sequences were derived from unstimulated CD4+ T cells sorted from spleen or lymph node cells, sampled before intestinal transplant. All receptors come from a human donor who received an intestinal transplant.

In its sample, this clone was seen once. V gene TRBV5-1 combines with J gene TRBJ2-7; 7 nucleotides agree with TRBD2. The germline V gene encodes CDR1 SGHRS and CDR2 YFSETQ. This CDR3 is 16 amino acids long. With V trimmed by 3 bases and J by 0 bases, 9 bases remained unmatched. CDR3 bases: TGCGCCAGCAGCTCTCTCTTGGGGGGGAGCTCCTACGAGCAGTACTTC. It translates to CASSSLLGGSSYEQYF.

The chain recombines TRBV9 with TRBJ1-2, with 7 bases identical to TRBD1. V lost 0 bases to trimming and J lost 2 bases; unmatched junction nucleotides: 1. Germline V lookup: CDR1 SGDLS, CDR2 YYNGEE. The CDR3 sequence is 14 residues long. The CDR3 protein is CASSVVGQNYGYTF. The DNA for the CDR3 is TGTGCCAGCAGCGTAGTGGGACAGAACTATGGCTACACCTTC. Supplemented by reference TRBV9 and TRBJ1-2, the full variable domain reads DSGVTQTPKHLITATGQRVTLRCSPRSGDLSVYWYQQSLDQGLQFLIQYYNGEERAKGNILERFSAQQFPDLHSELNLSSLELGDSALYFCASSVVGQNYGYTFGSGTRLTVV.

The chain links TRBV27 to TRBJ2-1; 10 nucleotides line up with TRBD2. Germline V lookup: CDR1 MNHEY, CDR2 SMNVEV (reference sequence). This CDR3 is built from 15 residues. Germline trimming cut 0 bases from V and 9 bases from J; bases unmatched to any gene: 5. CDR3 sequence: CASSLSLAGVGEQFF. The CDR3, as DNA: TGTGCCAGCAGTTTATCTCTAGCGGGAGTTGGTGAGCAGTTCTTC.

The chain uses TRBV6-5 and TRBJ2-7, with TRBD2 as a possible D gene (6 bases). The CDR3 has 14 residues. Trimming cost V 0 bases and J 7 bases, with 13 bases left between them. CDR1 and CDR2 (germline): MNHEY, SVGAGI. The CDR3 reads CASSYSRGAGEQYF. The DNA for the CDR3 is TGTGCCAGCAGTTACTCACGGGGCGCGGGGGAGCAGTACTTC.

The sample holds one count of this clone. The chain has TRBV4-1 and TRBJ2-7, with D possibly matching TRBD2 (6 bases). The CDR3 is 15 residues long. The germline V gene has CDR1 MGHRA and CDR2 YSYEKL. Trimming took 1 base from V and 5 from J, leaving 15 bases between them. The CDR3 region has the DNA TGCGCCAGCAGCCAAGGGCAGGGAGGACGCAACGAGCAGTACTTC. It encodes CASSQGQGGRNEQYF.

This chain uses TRBV4-3 with TRBJ1-2; 7 positions match TRBD1. J gave up 7 bases and V 0 bases, and 2 bases lay outside the gene matches. The CDR3 contains 13 residues. Germline loops: CDR1 LGHNA, CDR2 YSLEER. CDR3: CASSQETGAGYTF. For the CDR3, the DNA is TGCGCCAGCAGCCAAGAAACAGGGGCTGGCTACACCTTC.

This chain connects TRBV6-6 to TRBJ2-5, with a tentative D call TRBD2 (5 bases). The germline gives CDR1 MNHNY, CDR2 SVGAGI (reference sequence). The CDR3 spans 11 residues. V lost 6 bases and J lost 4, with 6 bases in between. The CDR3 sequence: CASRGRETQYF. The CDR3 bases are TGTGCCAGCAGGGGGAGAGAGACCCAGTACTTC.

The chain carries TRBV27 and TRBJ1-2; the D gene is possibly TRBD1 (6 bases). Germline values: CDR1 MNHEY, CDR2 SMNVEV (reference sequence). This CDR3 has 14 amino acids. V gave up 6 bases and J gave up 8 bases, with 19 bases separating them. CDR3 nucleotide sequence: TGTGCCAGCAGCCTGAACAGGGAACGACGGGGCTACACCTTC. This translates into CASSLNRERRGYTF.

This chain joins TRBV19 and TRBJ2-7; the match to TRBD1 covers 10 bases. CDR3 size: 15 residues. The germline gives CDR1 LNHDA, CDR2 SQIVND (reference sequence). The trim removed 1 base at V and 3 bases at J, leaving 3 bases unmatched. The CDR3 nucleotides are TGTGCCAGTAGTATAGTTGGGACAGGGGACTACGAGCAGTACTTC. This codes for CASSIVGTGDYEQYF.